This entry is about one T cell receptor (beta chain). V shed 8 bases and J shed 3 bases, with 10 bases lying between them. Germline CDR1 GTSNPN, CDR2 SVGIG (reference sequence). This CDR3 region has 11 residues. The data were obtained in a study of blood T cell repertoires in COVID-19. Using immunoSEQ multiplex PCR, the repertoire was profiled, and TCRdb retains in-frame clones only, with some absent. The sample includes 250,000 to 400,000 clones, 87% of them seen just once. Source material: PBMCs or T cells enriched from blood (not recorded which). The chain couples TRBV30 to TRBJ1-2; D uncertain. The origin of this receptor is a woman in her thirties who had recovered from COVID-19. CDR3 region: CAGRRDYGYTF. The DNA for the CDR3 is TGTGCCGGTAGGAGAGACTATGGCTACACCTTC.